A selection of T cell receptor beta chains follows, all from one sample in a study of blood T cells in healthy people across ages. TCRdb re-called the 5' RACE reads through MiXCR, storing one row per CDR3 protein. The data hold fewer than 900,000 distinct CDR3 sequences, with under 40% observed a single time. Sequenced input: blood. The receptors stem from a man aged 18-30 years in good health. Each CDR3 is given with its conserved first and last residue. D genes are given only for firm matches. Size values are once, few and many counts, or a class for expanded clones, and some rows have none.

>.|TRBJ2-5|.|TRBV7-2
TGTGCCAGCAGCTTAGATCGGTTCCAAGAGACCCAGTACTTC
CASSLDRFQETQYF
>.|TRBJ1-5|.|TRBV6-2/TRBV6-3
TGTGCCGTCGGGGGGAATCAGCCCCAGCATTTT
CAVGGNQPQHF
>.|TRBJ1-2|.|TRBV7-2
TGTGCCAGCAGCTTATACGGTCAGGGGAACTGTGGCTACACCTTC
CASSLYGQGNCGYTF
>.|TRBJ1-4|TRBD1|TRBV11-2
TGTGCCAGCAGCCTTCCGGGACAGGGGAATGAAAAACTGTTTTTT
CASSLPGQGNEKLFF
>few|TRBJ2-7|.|TRBV12-3/TRBV12-4
TGTGCCAGCAGTGTTGGAGCGGTAGACGAGCAGTACTTC
CASSVGAVDEQYF
>.|TRBJ2-5|TRBD2|TRBV29-1
TGCAGCGTTGAAGAGGGACTAGCGGGGACCCAGTACTTC
CSVEEGLAGTQYF
>.|TRBJ2-5|.|TRBV12-3/TRBV12-4
TGTGCCAGCAGTTTAGGGGGCCAGACCCAGTACTTC
CASSLGGQTQYF
>.|TRBJ2-5|.|TRBV3-1
TGTGCCAGCAGCCAACCCCTGGGGGGGGGCCCAGAGACCCAGTACTTC
CASSQPLGGGPETQYF
>few|TRBJ1-1|.|TRBV5-5
TGTGCCAGCAGCTTGTCCGGACATAACATGAACACTGAAGCTTTCTTT
CASSLSGHNMNTEAFF
>.|TRBJ2-7|.|TRBV2
TGTGCCAGCAGCCGGGACATCCACGAGCAGTACTTC
CASSRDIHEQYF
>.|TRBJ2-3|.|TRBV10-3
TGTGCCATCAGGACCGACACCTCTCCAGATACGCAGTATTTT
CAIRTDTSPDTQYF
>.|TRBJ2-5|.|TRBV6-5
TGTGCCAGCAGACTGGACTACACGTCGCTCCAAGAGACCCAGTACTTC
CASRLDYTSLQETQYF
>.|TRBJ1-1|.|TRBV3-1
TGTGCCAGCAGCCAAGTCCAACGGGAAGCTTTCTTT
CASSQVQREAFF
>.|TRBJ1-6|.|TRBV27
TGTGCCAGCAGTGTAATGGGGGATTCACCCCTCCACTTT
CASSVMGDSPLHF
>few|TRBJ2-7|TRBD1|TRBV7-9
TGTGCCAGCAGCTCGGGACAGGGTTACATCTCCTACGAGCAGTACTTC
CASSSGQGYISYEQYF
>.|TRBJ2-3|TRBD1|TRBV7-3
TGTGCCAGCAGCCTAAGGGACAGGGAAGGGGGCACAGATATGCAGTATTTT
CASSLRDREGGTDMQYF
>few|TRBJ1-6|.|TRBV6-6
TGTGCCAGCAGTTATGCAGGACCGGGCGGAAATTCACCCCTCCACTTT
CASSYAGPGGNSPLHF
>.|TRBJ1-5|.|TRBV7-8
TGTGCCAGCAGCCCAGATCCGGGCGGGGGTCAGCCCCAGCATTTT
CASSPDPGGGQPQHF
>.|TRBJ2-1|TRBD2|TRBV20-1
TGCAGTGCTCCTGAGAGCGGGGGACTATACAATGAGCAGTTCTTC
CSAPESGGLYNEQFF
>.|TRBJ2-7|TRBD1|TRBV13
TGTGCCAGCAGCGAGAGACAGGGCCCATCCTACGAGCAGTACTTC
CASSERQGPSYEQYF
>many|TRBJ2-5|.|TRBV29-1
TGCAGCGTTGGCGGGGAACAAGAGACCCAGTACTTC
CSVGGEQETQYF
>few|TRBJ2-1|TRBD2|TRBV20-1
TGCAGTGCTAGTTCAACTAGCGGGGGATACAATGAGCAGTTCTTC
CSASSTSGGYNEQFF
>few|TRBJ1-2|TRBD1|TRBV25-1
TGTGCCAGCAGTGATCAGACAGGGGGCTACACCTTC
CASSDQTGGYTF
>.|TRBJ2-7|.|TRBV4-3
TGCGCCAGCAGCCATTACGTCGACAGGCCCCCCTCCTACAATGAGCAGTACTTC
CASSHYVDRPPSYNEQYF
>.|TRBJ1-1|.|TRBV5-8
TGTGCCAGCAGCCGAGCTGGGGCCGTTCTTGAAGCTTTCTTT
CASSRAGAVLEAFF
>.|TRBJ2-5|.|TRBV30
TGTGCCTGGATGAAGAGACAAGAGACCCAGTACTTC
CAWMKRQETQYF
>.|TRBJ2-5|TRBD1|TRBV5-1
TGCGCCAGCAGCCCTATTAATGACAGGGGGACCCAGTACTTC
CASSPINDRGTQYF
>.|TRBJ1-1|TRBD1|TRBV18
TGTGCCAGCTCACCTAGGGAAGGGGGCTCAAGGGCTGAAGCTTTCTTT
CASSPREGGSRAEAFF
>.|TRBJ1-6|TRBD1|TRBV12-3/TRBV12-4
TGTGCCAGCAGACGGACAGGGAGCTCCTATAATTCACCCCTCCACTTT
CASRRTGSSYNSPLHF
>many|TRBJ2-7|.|TRBV4-2
TGTGCCAGCAGCCACGGGAGTGCCTACGAGCAGTACTTC
CASSHGSAYEQYF
>.|TRBJ1-1|.|TRBV20-1
TGCAGTGCTAGCCTGGGCCAGGGTTTAAGCACTGAAGCTTTCTTT
CSASLGQGLSTEAFF